A selection of T cell receptor beta chains follows, all from one sample in a study of cytomegalovirus exposure and HLA in healthy donors. Assay used: immunoSEQ multiplex PCR; TCRdb lists only in-frame clones, some missing. The sample records some 70,000 clones, 70% to 90% being singletons. Sequenced material: PBMCs. The receptors originated from a man aged 30 to 45 in good health and CMV-seronegative. CDR3s leave out the opening cysteine and the closing phenylalanine or tryptophan.

j_call,v_call,cdr3_aa
TRBJ2-1,TRBV4-2,ASSQGLAGSDEQF
TRBJ2-5,TRBV6-1,ASSGVSGAETQY
TRBJ2-7,TRBV5-5,ASSFRQGDEQY
TRBJ2-4,TRBV11-3,ASSSRGLADYKNIQY
TRBJ2-3,TRBV29-1,SVELGQISTDTQY
TRBJ1-1,TRBV7-2,ASSTDFKNTEAF
TRBJ1-1,TRBV7-3,ASSSDRNTEAF
TRBJ1-5,TRBV4-1,ASSLGDSLNQPQH
TRBJ2-1,TRBV5-1,ASSLRSSGGLDEQF
TRBJ2-5,TRBV10-1,ASSAASGREVRGQETQY
TRBJ1-6,TRBV5-1,ASSEGTGTINSPLH
TRBJ2-5,TRBV5-4,ASSNRGGSGETQY
TRBJ2-3,TRBV25-1,ASSEGTGGDTQY
TRBJ2-6,TRBV9,ASSVEASGGAGANVLT
TRBJ1-2,TRBV6-6,ASSYGQSKRT
TRBJ1-5,TRBV4-3,ASSQDSKLQPQH
TRBJ2-1,TRBV7-9,ASSASGRINEQF
TRBJ2-7,TRBV7-9,AWGELPYEQY
TRBJ1-1,TRBV5-1,ASSLGGNTEAF
TRBJ2-1,TRBV5-4,ASSLGSGGEQF
TRBJ2-1,TRBV4-2,ASSPSLAGEQF
TRBJ2-2,TRBV5-1,ASRQDYLNTGELF
TRBJ1-1,TRBV5-4,ASKGQGASNTEAF
TRBJ1-2,TRBV19,ASSIDSYGTARGYT
TRBJ2-7,TRBV6-1,ASSEVGGNYEQY
TRBJ1-1,TRBV2,ASSIESGIGTEAF
TRBJ2-7,TRBV4-3,ASSQGTGVSYEQY
TRBJ2-5,TRBV28,ASSSGWYQETQY
TRBJ2-3,TRBV5-1,ASSLFQGVRDTQY
TRBJ2-5,TRBV6-5,ASSRLQGWQETQY
TRBJ2-3,TRBV18,ASSPRLAGATDTQY
TRBJ2-1,TRBV6-4,ASSDSGGDYNEQF
TRBJ2-1,TRBV29-1,SGTSGGTRAYNEQF
TRBJ1-1,TRBV7-2,ASSTDRVNTEAF
TRBJ2-1,TRBV19,ASSTRGGTNEQF
TRBJ2-3,TRBV6-5,ASSYFVGADTQY
TRBJ2-7,TRBV6-5,ASSHRTSPAYEQY
TRBJ2-1,TRBV7-2,ASSFPGTGPSSYNEQF
TRBJ2-3,TRBV12-5,ASTEAGAYTDTQY
TRBJ2-4,TRBV28,ASSFSRGIQY
TRBJ1-1,TRBV7-2,ASSLATGSRTEAF
TRBJ2-1,TRBV5-4,ASSPTSAPYNEQF
TRBJ2-2,TRBV5-4,ASSSPAGELF
TRBJ2-1,TRBV19,ASRNLAGGNEQF
TRBJ1-6,TRBV7-2,ASSPQSGPLH